This entry lists 31 T cell receptor beta chains sequenced from one sample in a study of a mutant IDH1 vaccine in newly diagnosed glioma. Time point indicated: week 5, during vaccination. The vaccine gave 300 ug of a 20-mer mutant IDH1 peptide subcutaneously per dose. No cognate antigen is known for these TCRs. TCRdb's table, derived via immunoSEQ multiplex PCR, lists solely in-frame clones and lacks some. The sample consists of 40,000 to 65,000 clones, around 78% of them appearing once. Sequenced here: PBMCs, sampled from a glioma patient whose treatment included an IDH1 peptide vaccine. The receptors come from a woman aged 40 to 50 with glioma.

The chain recombines TRBV4-1 with TRBJ2-1, with D perhaps assigned TRBD1 or TRBD2 (5 bases each). Germline loops: CDR1 MGHRA, CDR2 YSYEKL. The V and J ends lost 4 bases and 3 bases respectively, with 13 bases between them. The CDR3 extends over 15 amino acids. CDR3 DNA sequence: TGCGCCAGCAGCCCAGTTTGGGGGAACTACAATGAGCAGTTCTTC. This sequence encodes CASSPVWGNYNEQFF.

V and J are TRBV25-1 and TRBJ1-5; D perhaps matches TRBD1 (5 bases). V lost 2 bases and J lost 5, with 16 bases in between. The CDR3 length is 16 residues. Germline V gives CDR1 MGHDK, CDR2 SYGVNS. CDR3 nucleotide sequence: TGTGCCAGCAGTGAAATAGTGAGGCAGGGAGATCAGCCCCAGCATTTT. Translation gives CASSEIVRQGDQPQHF.

This rearrangement joins TRBV5-4 to TRBJ1-1; D may be TRBD1 (5 bases). Germline-derived CDR1 and CDR2 are SGHNT and YYREEE (reference sequence). This CDR3 spans 14 amino acids. Trimming took 0 bases from V and 4 from J, leaving 10 bases between them. Here the CDR3 reads CASSLAGGTTEAFF. CDR3 nucleotides: TGTGCCAGCAGCTTGGCCGGGGGTACCACTGAAGCTTTCTTT.

For the CDR3, the DNA is TGTGCCAGCAGCTACTCCGGGACGCAGGGAAACACCATATATTTT. Protein sequence: CASSYSGTQGNTIYF. V is TRBV7-8 and J is TRBJ1-3, with D perhaps matching TRBD1 (5 bases). The CDR3 loop spans 15 amino acids. The V end lost 4 bases, the J end lost 4 bases, and 14 bases lay between the germline ends. Per the germline V gene, CDR1 is SGHVS and CDR2 is FQNEAQ. Complete variable domain (other parts from reference TRBV7-8 and TRBJ1-3): GAGVSQSPRYKVAKRGQDVALRCDPISGHVSLFWYQQALGQGPEFLTYFQNEAQLDKSGLPSDRFFAERPEGSVSTLKIQRTQQEDSAVYLCASSYSGTQGNTIYFGEGSWLTVV.

V and J are TRBV6-6 and TRBJ1-4; weak D call: TRBD1 (6 bases). The V and J ends lost 6 bases and 5 bases respectively, with 19 bases between them. CDR3 length: 16 residues. Germline V gene sequence: CDR1 MNHNY, CDR2 SVGAGI (reference sequence). The CDR3 reads CASSSQGTPDNEKLFF. The CDR3 DNA is TGTGCCAGCAGCTCTCAGGGGACACCAGACAATGAAAAACTGTTTTTT.

This chain joins TRBV9 and TRBJ2-1, with a weak D call TRBD1 (6 bases). The germline V gene has CDR1 SGDLS and CDR2 YYNGEE. Trimming pared 1 base from V and 0 bases from J, leaving 14 bases between. The length of the CDR3 is 17 residues. CDR3 loop: CASSVSAGTPSYNEQFF. The CDR3 region has the DNA TGTGCCAGCAGCGTATCAGCCGGGACACCCTCCTACAATGAGCAGTTCTTC.

The chain employs TRBV6-6 and TRBJ1-2, with 7 bases matching TRBD1. The CDR3 covers 13 residues. Looked up from germline, CDR1 is MNHNY and CDR2 is SVGAGI (reference sequence). The junction had 3 bases not matched to a gene; V was cut back by 6 bases and J by 2 bases. CDR3 protein: CASSSQGNYGYTF. As DNA, the CDR3 is TGTGCCAGCAGCTCACAGGGGAACTATGGCTACACCTTC.

The rearrangement uses TRBV10-1 and TRBJ1-3; TRBD1 agrees at 7 bases. Losses at the gene ends were 5 bases for V and 2 bases for J; bases not matched to a gene: 9. The germline V gene encodes CDR1 WNHNN and CDR2 SYGVQD (reference sequence). CDR3 length: 16 amino acids. The CDR3 reads CASSPGQVVAGNTIYF. The CDR3 coding sequence is TGCGCCAGCAGTCCAGGACAGGTAGTGGCTGGAAACACCATATATTTT.

This clone was seen only once. The CDR3 nucleotides read TGTGCCAGCAGCTTCCTAGGATCTGGAAACACCATATATTTT. It codes for CASSFLGSGNTIYF. The chain joins TRBV5-4 to TRBJ1-3, with D unresolved. Trimming cost V 2 bases and J 1 base, with 7 bases left between them. Germline V CDR1 and CDR2: SGHNT, YYREEE (reference sequence). CDR3 length: 14 residues. The full variable domain, completed using reference TRBV5-4 and TRBJ1-3, is ETGVTQSPTHLIKTRGQQVTLRCSSQSGHNTVSWYQQALGQGPQFIFQYYREEENGRGNFPPRFSGLQFPNYSSELNVNALELDDSALYLCASSFLGSGNTIYFGEGSWLTVV.

This clone came up a few times. This chain links TRBV6-5 with TRBJ1-1; 9 positions match TRBD1. Per the germline V gene, CDR1 is MNHEY and CDR2 is SVGAGI. The CDR3 runs 15 residues. Losses at the gene ends were 6 bases for V and 5 bases for J; bases not matched to a gene: 10. The CDR3 coding sequence is TGTGCCAGCAGCCCCCGAGGACAGGGGTTTACTGAAGCTTTCTTT. This encodes CASSPRGQGFTEAFF.

V usage is TRBV7-8 and J usage is TRBJ2-7, with 9 bases aligning to TRBD1. Germline assignment: CDR1 SGHVS and CDR2 FQNEAQ. This CDR3 comprises 15 residues. V gave up 1 base and J gave up 7 bases; unmatched junction bases: 8. In DNA, the CDR3 is TGTGCCAGCAGCTTAGAGGGACAGGGATTGGGAGAGCAGTACTTC. This codes for CASSLEGQGLGEQYF. Complete variable domain (other parts from reference TRBV7-8 and TRBJ2-7): GAGVSQSPRYKVAKRGQDVALRCDPISGHVSLFWYQQALGQGPEFLTYFQNEAQLDKSGLPSDRFFAERPEGSVSTLKIQRTQQEDSAVYLCASSLEGQGLGEQYFGPGTRLTVT.

This clone was detected once. The chain couples TRBV5-1 to TRBJ2-7; D may be TRBD2 (6 bases). The germline V gene has CDR1 SGHRS and CDR2 YFSETQ. V lost 2 bases and J lost 2, with 11 bases in between. The CDR3 extends over 14 amino acids. The CDR3 sequence is CASSFPGGTYEQYF. As DNA, the CDR3 is TGCGCCAGCAGCTTCCCCGGGGGAACCTACGAGCAGTACTTC.

The chain carries TRBV5-1 and TRBJ2-1, with D uncertain. Germline loops: CDR1 SGHRS, CDR2 YFSETQ. The CDR3 has 12 residues. V shed 4 bases and J shed 4 bases, with 6 bases lying between them. The CDR3 DNA reads as TGCGCCAGCAGCGAGCAATACAATGAGCAGTTCTTC. It is translated as CASSEQYNEQFF.

The chain has TRBV6-5 and TRBJ2-7; D not certain. The germline CDR1 and CDR2 sequences are MNHEY and SVGAGI. Trimming left V 3 bases short and J 2 bases short, with 11 bases between. The CDR3 is 14 residues long. DNA of the CDR3: TGTGCCAGCAGTTATCGTCAGACCACCTACGAGCAGTACTTC. Encoded protein: CASSYRQTTYEQYF.

The genes are TRBV29-1 and TRBJ2-1; 9 bases line up with TRBD1. This CDR3 is 14 amino acids long. The V gene end was trimmed by 6 bases and the J gene end by 12 bases; junction bases not matched to a gene: 15. The V gene's germline CDR1 is SQVTM and CDR2 ANQGSEA. DNA for the CDR3: TGCAGCGTCGGAAGGACAGGGGCCCTTGGTGGGCAGTTCTTC. Residues: CSVGRTGALGGQFF.

This clone showed up just once. One end of the junction does not line up with germline, which may come from a read error. V gene TRBV19 combines with J gene TRBJ1-2; D is unresolved. Germline-derived CDR1 and CDR2 are LNHDA and SQIVND (reference sequence). The CDR3 sequence is 13 residues long. Written as DNA, the CDR3 is TGTGCCCGAACCCTTTGTCCTAACTATGACTACACCTTC. Its translation is CARTLCPNYDYTF. Based on the CDR3 plus reference TRBV19 and TRBJ1-2, the full variable domain is DGGITQSPKYLFRKEGQNVTLSCEQNLNHDAMYWYRQDPGQGLRLIYYSQIVNDFQKGDIAEGYSVSREKKESFPLTVTSAQKNPTAFYLCARTLCPNYDYTFGSGTRLTVV.

This clone was observed once. V and J are TRBV2 and TRBJ1-1; D call uncertain. This CDR3 has 17 residues. Germline V gene sequence: CDR1 SNHLY, CDR2 FYNNEI. Trimming shortened V by 2 bases and J by 0 bases, and 16 bases separated the two germline ends. CDR3 in amino acids: CASSERRSQNMNTEAFF. In DNA, the CDR3 is TGTGCCAGCAGTGAAAGGAGGAGCCAGAACATGAACACTGAAGCTTTCTTT.

The genes are TRBV30 and TRBJ1-1, with D possibly being TRBD1 (6 bases). The V gene's germline CDR1 is GTSNPN and CDR2 SVGIG (reference sequence). V lost 4 bases, J lost 6 bases, and 9 bases lay in between. The length of the CDR3 is 11 residues. The CDR3: CAWTGDSEAFF. In DNA, the CDR3 is TGTGCCTGGACAGGGGACTCTGAAGCTTTCTTT.

The rearrangement joins TRBV19 to TRBJ2-2, with a tentative D call TRBD1 (6 bases). This CDR3 is 15 amino acids long. Germline V gives CDR1 LNHDA, CDR2 SQIVND (reference sequence). The V and J ends lost 5 bases and 8 bases respectively, with 18 bases between them. In nucleotides, the CDR3 is TGTGCCAGTAGTCCGAGGAATACCGGGACAGGGGAGCTGTTTTTT. Translated, it gives CASSPRNTGTGELFF.

The chain employs TRBV2 and TRBJ2-3; 10 nucleotides align to TRBD2. The germline gives CDR1 SNHLY, CDR2 FYNNEI. The CDR3 is 14 residues long. V lost 3 bases, J lost 4 bases, and 1 base stayed unmatched. CDR3 region: CASSDGLAADTQYF. In nucleotides, the CDR3 is TGTGCCAGCAGTGATGGACTAGCGGCAGATACGCAGTATTTT. Looking up the rest from reference TRBV2 and TRBJ2-3 gives the full variable domain: EPEVTQTPSHQVTQMGQEVILRCVPISNHLYFYWYRQILGQKVEFLVSFYNNEISEKSEIFDDQFSVERPDGSNFTLKIRSTKLEDSAMYFCASSDGLAADTQYFGPGTRLTVL.

The V call is TRBV10-2, the J call TRBJ1-1; a weak D match, TRBD1 (6 bases). V lost 5 bases and J lost 4, with 14 bases in between. CDR3 length: 14 residues. CDR1 and CDR2 from the germline V gene are WSHSY and SAAADI. CDR3 sequence: CASSSGAGATEAFF. The CDR3 DNA reads TGCGCCAGCAGTTCGGGGGCAGGGGCCACTGAAGCTTTCTTT.

The rearrangement joins TRBV7-9 to TRBJ1-6; TRBD1 is a possible D gene (5 bases). The CDR3 is 14 amino acids. V gave up 7 bases and J gave up 7 bases, with 14 bases separating them. Germline CDR1 reads SEHNR; CDR2 reads FQNEAQ (reference sequence). The CDR3 nucleotides are TGTGCCAGCACAAACCAGGGAGGCAATTCACCCCTCCACTTT. It encodes CASTNQGGNSPLHF.

This chain links TRBV27 with TRBJ2-2; unclear D gene. Per the germline V gene, CDR1 is MNHEY and CDR2 is SMNVEV (reference sequence). The CDR3 spans 16 residues. V was pared by 0 bases and J by 2 bases, with 10 bases between. In DNA form, the CDR3 reads TGTGCCAGCAGTTTATCGTTCCCACCTAACACCGGGGAGCTGTTTTTT. It encodes CASSLSFPPNTGELFF.

The chain combines TRBV7-6 with TRBJ1-3, with TRBD1 matching 12 bases. The CDR3 spans 15 residues. The germline CDR1 and CDR2 sequences are SGHVS and FNYEAQ. Trimming cost V 6 bases and J 2 bases; bases outside gene matches: 2. In DNA form, the CDR3 reads TGTGCCAGCAGGGGACAGGGGGCAGCTGGAAACACCATATATTTT. Its translation is CASRGQGAAGNTIYF.

This rearrangement joins TRBV15 to TRBJ2-1, with 7 bases that match TRBD1. Trimming cost V 3 bases and J 0 bases; bases outside gene matches: 8. Germline V lookup: CDR1 LNHNV, CDR2 YYDKDF (reference sequence). The CDR3 has 17 residues. The CDR3 DNA reads TGTGCCACCAGCAGGGTCGGACAGGCGAGCTCCTACAATGAGCAGTTCTTC. Residues: CATSRVGQASSYNEQFF.

The V and J genes are TRBV15 and TRBJ1-2; the match to TRBD1 covers 9 bases. The CDR3 runs to 15 residues. Trimming took 5 bases from V and 6 from J; bases not matched to a gene: 10. Germline CDR1 reads LNHNV; CDR2 reads YYDKDF (reference sequence). The CDR3 loop reads CATSRPGTGNHGYTF. CDR3 sequence (DNA): TGTGCCACCAGCCGCCCCGGGACAGGGAACCATGGCTACACCTTC. Using reference TRBV15 and TRBJ1-2 for the parts outside the CDR3, the full variable domain is DAMVIQNPRYQVTQFGKPVTLSCSQTLNHNVMYWYQQKSSQAPKLLFHYYDKDFNNEADTPDNFQSRRPNTSFCFLDIRSPGLGDTAMYLCATSRPGTGNHGYTFGSGTRLTVV.

The chain has TRBV2 and TRBJ1-1; a possible D gene is TRBD1 (5 bases). Germline loops: CDR1 SNHLY, CDR2 FYNNEI. V was clipped by 6 bases and J by 4 bases, with 15 bases between them. The CDR3 has 14 residues. CDR3 protein: CASSPGGGGTEAFF. The CDR3, as DNA: TGTGCCAGCAGCCCCGGGGGAGGCGGCACTGAAGCTTTCTTT.

The rearrangement uses TRBV5-5 and TRBJ1-6; no clear D. The CDR3 runs to 15 residues. Germline assignment: CDR1 SGHKS and CDR2 YYEKEE (reference sequence). Trimming took 0 bases from V and 5 from J, leaving 9 bases between them. In DNA, the CDR3 is TGTGCCAGCAGCTTGGGGGGAACGGATAATTCACCCCTCCACTTT. It yields the protein CASSLGGTDNSPLHF.

The chain has TRBV6-5 and TRBJ1-1; a possible D gene is TRBD1 (5 bases). Trimming took off 7 bases at V and 1 base at J, with 13 bases between the two ends. This CDR3 is built from 14 residues. From germline, CDR1 is MNHEY and CDR2 SVGAGI. The CDR3 spells CASIKLTANTEAFF. The DNA of the CDR3 is TGTGCCAGCATCAAACTGACAGCGAACACTGAAGCTTTCTTT.

The genes are TRBV10-1 and TRBJ2-1; D is unclear. CDR1 WNHNN and CDR2 SYGVQD come from the germline V gene (reference sequence). Trimming took off 2 bases at V and 12 bases at J, with 11 bases between the two ends. The CDR3 contains 12 residues. Here the CDR3 DNA reads TGCGCCAGCAGTGAGAATTCGTGGGGGCAGTTCTTC. Translation gives CASSENSWGQFF.

For the CDR3, the DNA is TGTGCCAGCAGTTTAAACAAAGGACCCTACACAGATACGCAGTATTTT. Protein: CASSLNKGPYTDTQYF. This chain links TRBV27 with TRBJ2-3; D is undetermined. The length of the CDR3 is 16 residues. Trimming removed 2 bases from V and 2 bases from J, with 14 bases in between. Germline CDR1 MNHEY, CDR2 SMNVEV (reference sequence).